The 15 T cell receptor beta chains below come from one sample, sequenced in a study of blood T cell repertoires in COVID-19. The repertoire was sequenced with immunoSEQ multiplex PCR; TCRdb's copy has only in-frame clones and lacks some. The sample gives approximately 190,000 clones, approximately 84% of which show up once; 5% to 6.5% is in the top ten. The sequenced sample consisted of peripheral blood. The receptors stem from a woman aged 70-85 years with active or convalescent COVID-19.

The chain carries TRBV28 and TRBJ2-1, with D perhaps matching TRBD2 (6 bases). The germline V gene encodes CDR1 MDHEN and CDR2 SYDVKM. The CDR3 consists of 15 residues. With 4 bases removed from V and 6 bases from J, the gap between germline ends came to 16 bases. In nucleotides, the CDR3 is TGTGCCAGCAGTTCGTCTAGGTGGGACTCCAATGAGCAGTTCTTC. Encoded protein: CASSSSRWDSNEQFF.

The rearrangement joins TRBV15 to TRBJ2-1, with unresolved D. The CDR3 is 14 amino acids. Germline V lookup: CDR1 LNHNV, CDR2 YYDKDF (reference sequence). The V end lost 3 bases, the J end lost 4 bases, and 10 bases lay between the germline ends. CDR3 in amino acids: CATSRAGGYNEQFF. CDR3 DNA: TGTGCCACCAGCAGGGCCGGCGGATACAATGAGCAGTTCTTC.

The chain uses TRBV5-6 and TRBJ2-3; D is unresolved. Germline V CDR1 and CDR2: SGHDT, YYEEEE. This CDR3 spans 14 amino acids. Trimming stripped 3 bases from V and 4 bases from J, with 12 bases between. The CDR3 reads CASSSLPLADTQYF. For the CDR3, the DNA is TGTGCCAGCAGCTCCCTCCCCCTTGCAGATACGCAGTATTTT.

The chain combines TRBV29-1 with TRBJ1-1; tentatively, D is TRBD1 (6 bases). CDR3 length equals 11 residues. CDR1 and CDR2 (germline): SQVTM, ANQGSEA. V was trimmed by 4 bases and J by 4 bases, leaving 7 bases between them. The CDR3 DNA follows: TGCAGCGTTGGCAGGGGCACTGAAGCTTTCTTT. Its protein product is CSVGRGTEAFF.

The CDR3 loop reads CASSKRTANYGYTF. The CDR3 coding sequence is TGCGCCAGCAGCAAGAGGACAGCTAACTATGGCTACACCTTC. The V call is TRBV5-1, the J call TRBJ1-2; possibly TRBD1 for D (6 bases). V dropped 4 bases and J dropped 0 bases, with 10 bases sitting between them. The CDR3 loop spans 14 amino acids. Germline V gives CDR1 SGHRS, CDR2 YFSETQ.

V gene TRBV6-5 combines with J gene TRBJ2-5; a possible D gene is TRBD1 (5 bases). V was clipped by 6 bases and J by 0 bases, with 14 bases between them. The CDR3 loop spans 15 amino acids. CDR1 and CDR2 from the germline V gene are MNHEY and SVGAGI. For the CDR3, the DNA is TGTGCCAGCAGCGTCAGCATGGGGCACCAAGAGACCCAGTACTTC. It codes for CASSVSMGHQETQYF.

The chain uses TRBV18 and TRBJ1-1; D gene unclear. V was clipped by 3 bases and J by 8 bases, with 10 bases between them. Germline values: CDR1 KGHSH, CDR2 LQKENI. The CDR3 contains 12 residues. The CDR3 DNA is TGTGCCAGCTCACCGTCAGAGACAGAAGCTTTCTTT. It specifies CASSPSETEAFF.

This chain links TRBV18 with TRBJ1-6, with 9 nucleotides matching TRBD1. After removal of 0 bases from V and 5 bases from J, the junction contained 2 bases not matched to a gene. The CDR3 contains 16 residues. Germline V CDR1 and CDR2: KGHSH, LQKENI. The CDR3 bases are TGTGCCAGCTCACCACCGGGACAGGGCGATAATTCACCCCTCCACTTT. Its protein product is CASSPPGQGDNSPLHF.

The chain links TRBV19 to TRBJ2-1; 10 nucleotides align to TRBD2. The germline V gene has CDR1 LNHDA and CDR2 SQIVND (reference sequence). The CDR3 length is 19 residues. V was clipped by 7 bases and J by 0 bases; unmatched bases: 15. CDR3 DNA sequence: TGTGCCAGTACCGCCCAACTAGCGGGACTTACTAGCTCCTACAATGAGCAGTTCTTC. Its protein product is CASTAQLAGLTSSYNEQFF.

This clone has just one count. The chain joins TRBV28 to TRBJ2-3, with 8 nucleotides matching TRBD2. J gave up 8 bases and V 4 bases, and 14 bases lay outside the gene matches. Per germline, CDR1 MDHEN and CDR2 SYDVKM. The CDR3 is 16 residues long. The CDR3 DNA reads TGTGCCAGCAGTTACAGACCCCGCGGGCGGGAGGTTACGCAGTATTTT. Amino acids: CASSYRPRGREVTQYF.

The chain uses TRBV11-3 and TRBJ2-3; D may be TRBD1 (5 bases). Germline loops: CDR1 SGHNT, CDR2 YENEEA. There are 15 residues in the CDR3. Trimming took off 1 base at V and 4 bases at J, with 12 bases between the two ends. This chain's CDR3 is CASSLGDSVADTQYF. CDR3 nucleotide sequence: TGTGCCAGCAGCTTAGGAGACAGTGTAGCAGATACGCAGTATTTT.

This clone has just one count. V usage is TRBV23-1 and J usage is TRBJ1-5, with 7 bases lining up with TRBD1. TRBV23-1 is an ORF, and what it does is uncertain. The V gene end was trimmed by 11 bases and the J gene end by 6 bases; junction bases not matched to a gene: 19. CDR3 length: 16 amino acids. CDR3 amino acids: CAGQTGQARKVQPQHF. The CDR3 DNA follows: TGCGCCGGACAAACCGGACAGGCGAGGAAAGTTCAGCCCCAGCATTTT.

The V gene is TRBV30, the J gene TRBJ1-1, with TRBD1 as a possible D gene (6 bases). The CDR3 runs 15 residues. V dropped 2 bases and J dropped 4 bases, with 17 bases sitting between them. Germline-derived CDR1 and CDR2 are GTSNPN and SVGIG (reference sequence). CDR3 in amino acids: CAWSRWGGAITEAFF. The CDR3, as DNA: TGTGCCTGGAGTCGTTGGGGGGGCGCGATCACTGAAGCTTTCTTT.

This chain connects TRBV25-1 to TRBJ2-1; 9 nucleotides line up with TRBD2. The V gene's germline CDR1 is MGHDK and CDR2 SYGVNS. V trimming: 3 bases; J trimming: 6 bases; junction bases outside the gene matches: 15. CDR3 length: 18 residues. CDR3 sequence (DNA): TGTGCCAGCAGTGACCCCCGCTCGGGAAGCGGGAGGTTCAATGAGCAGTTCTTC. Protein: CASSDPRSGSGRFNEQFF. Using reference TRBV25-1 and TRBJ2-1 for the parts outside the CDR3, the full variable domain is EADIYQTPRYLVIGTGKKITLECSQTMGHDKMYWYQQDPGMELHLIHYSYGVNSTEKGDLSSESTVSRIRTEHFPLTLESARPSHTSQYLCASSDPRSGSGRFNEQFFGPGTRLTVL.

V usage is TRBV27 and J usage is TRBJ1-1; 7 nucleotides align to TRBD1. Germline loops: CDR1 MNHEY, CDR2 SMNVEV (reference sequence). With V trimmed by 7 bases and J by 4 bases, 12 bases remained unmatched. The CDR3 is made up of 15 amino acids. CDR3: CASTIRGGESTEAFF. CDR3 bases: TGTGCCAGCACTATAAGAGGGGGCGAGAGCACTGAAGCTTTCTTT.